Listed below are T cell receptor beta chains from one sample, sequenced in a study of response to subunit inactivated influenza vaccine. TCRdb ran MiXCR on the RT-PCR reads and lists one entry per CDR3 protein. The sample carries 650,000 or so distinct CDR3 sequences, less than 15% recorded once. The source material was PBMCs from blood, sampled 14 to 15 days before vaccination. These receptors were taken from a man in his forties or fifties who received an inactivated influenza vaccine. CDR3s include the opening cysteine and the closing phenylalanine or tryptophan. The D gene is left open where the match is weak. Clone size is not always given. Where it is, it says once, few, many or a class for expanded clones.

j_call d_call v_call clone_size cdr3_aa cdr3_nt
TRBJ2-3 - TRBV5-1 few CASSLDLLPDTQYF TGCGCCAGCAGCTTGGACTTATTGCCGGATACGCAGTATTTT
TRBJ2-7 - TRBV20-1 - CSATGHEAYEQYF TGCAGTGCAACGGGACACGAAGCCTACGAGCAGTACTTC
TRBJ2-7 TRBD1 TRBV12-3/TRBV12-4 few CASGTGEYEQYF TGTGCCTCCGGGACAGGGGAGTACGAGCAGTACTTC
TRBJ2-5 - TRBV12-3/TRBV12-4 few CASSFGMETQYF TGTGCCAGCAGTTTCGGTATGGAGACCCAGTACTTC
TRBJ2-7 - TRBV12-3/TRBV12-4 few CASRRAGLPYEQYF TGTGCCAGCAGGAGGGCAGGGCTCCCCTACGAGCAGTACTTC
TRBJ2-7 - TRBV10-3 - CAISHEGDEQYF TGTGCCATCAGCCATGAAGGAGACGAGCAGTACTTC
TRBJ2-5 TRBD2 TRBV20-1 few CSVPIPGGRETQYF TGCAGTGTTCCTATCCCGGGAGGGCGAGAGACCCAGTACTTC
TRBJ2-5 - TRBV15 many CATSRDESRGETQYF TGTGCCACCAGCAGAGATGAGAGCAGGGGAGAGACCCAGTACTTC
TRBJ1-4 - TRBV11-2 few CASSLNSGANEKLFF TGTGCCAGCAGCTTGAATTCAGGGGCCAATGAAAAACTGTTTTTT
TRBJ2-7 - TRBV7-3 - CASSLTVNHEQYF TGTGCCAGCAGCTTAACGGTGAACCACGAGCAGTACTTC
TRBJ2-5 TRBD1 TRBV5-1 many CASSDTGGGETQYF TGCGCCAGCTCAGATACAGGGGGCGGAGAGACCCAGTACTTC
TRBJ2-1 TRBD2 TRBV12-3/TRBV12-4 once CASTVSGRAGNEQFF TGTGCCAGCACCGTTAGCGGGAGGGCCGGCAATGAGCAGTTCTTC
TRBJ2-3 - TRBV7-9 few CASSLTRGDTDTQYF TGTGCCAGCAGCTTAACCAGGGGTGATACAGATACGCAGTATTTT
TRBJ2-1 TRBD2 TRBV20-1 - CSAREQREWLLNEQFF TGCAGTGCTAGAGAACAGCGGGAGTGGCTTCTGAATGAGCAGTTCTTC
TRBJ2-3 TRBD2 TRBV9 few CASSGTSGGAPDTQYF TGTGCCAGCAGCGGGACTAGCGGGGGGGCCCCAGATACGCAGTATTTT
TRBJ1-4 - TRBV7-9 many CASSLHGENEKLFF TGTGCCAGCAGCCTTCATGGCGAGAATGAAAAACTGTTTTTT
TRBJ2-1 - TRBV12-3/TRBV12-4 - CASSLGGESYNEQFF TGTGCCAGCAGTTTAGGGGGGGAGTCCTACAATGAGCAGTTCTTC
TRBJ2-1 - TRBV28 few CASSYHRDGNEQFF TGTGCCAGCAGTTACCACAGGGACGGAAATGAGCAGTTCTTC
TRBJ2-7 TRBD2 TRBV11-2 few CASSLYSPLAGLTYEQYF TGTGCCAGCAGCCTCTACTCCCCGCTAGCGGGATTAACCTACGAGCAGTACTTC
TRBJ2-7 TRBD1 TRBV7-9 - CASSKGTGNFHEQYF TGTGCCAGCAGCAAGGGGACAGGGAATTTCCACGAGCAGTACTTC
TRBJ1-5 TRBD1 TRBV10-3 - CAISERGQSSNQPQHF TGTGCCATCAGTGAGCGGGGACAGTCTAGCAATCAGCCCCAGCATTTT
TRBJ2-5 TRBD2 TRBV5-1 - CASSKGLAGRQETQYF TGCGCCAGCAGCAAGGGACTAGCGGGGCGGCAAGAGACCCAGTACTTC
TRBJ2-1 TRBD2 TRBV3-1 few CASSPLVGGSYNEQFF TGTGCCAGCAGCCCTCTCGTCGGGGGGTCCTACAATGAGCAGTTCTTC
TRBJ2-7 TRBD2 TRBV24-1 many CATSDTSGGSYEQYF TGTGCCACCAGTGACACTAGCGGGGGCTCCTACGAGCAGTACTTC
TRBJ1-1 - TRBV10-3 - CAIQELNTEAFF TGTGCCATCCAAGAGCTGAACACTGAAGCTTTCTTT
TRBJ2-1 - TRBV7-2 many CASSLEGFSINEQFF TGTGCCAGCAGCTTAGAGGGGTTCTCTATCAATGAGCAGTTCTTC
TRBJ2-7 - TRBV28 few CASSLSGAIRGNGQYF TGTGCCAGCAGTTTATCCGGGGCCATTAGGGGCAACGGGCAGTACTTC
TRBJ2-4 TRBD2 TRBV28 few CASSSLLAGAINIQYF TGTGCCAGCAGTTCTCTACTAGCGGGAGCCATCAACATTCAGTACTTC
TRBJ2-3 TRBD1 TRBV5-1 - CASSFMTGQGLTDTQYF TGCGCCAGCAGCTTTATGACCGGACAGGGGTTGACAGATACGCAGTATTTT